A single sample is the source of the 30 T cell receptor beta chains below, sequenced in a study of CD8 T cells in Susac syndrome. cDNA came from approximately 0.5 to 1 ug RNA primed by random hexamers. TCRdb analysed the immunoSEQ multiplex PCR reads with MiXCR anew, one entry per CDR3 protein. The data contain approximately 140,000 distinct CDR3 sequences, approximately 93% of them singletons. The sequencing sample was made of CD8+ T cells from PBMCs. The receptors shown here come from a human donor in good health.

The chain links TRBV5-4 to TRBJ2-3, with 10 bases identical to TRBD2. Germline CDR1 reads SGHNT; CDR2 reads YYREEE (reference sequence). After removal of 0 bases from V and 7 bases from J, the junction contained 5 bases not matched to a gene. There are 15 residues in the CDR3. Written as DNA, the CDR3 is TGTGCCAGCAGCTTGGGAGCGGGAGGGCCGAATACGCAGTATTTT. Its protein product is CASSLGAGGPNTQYF.

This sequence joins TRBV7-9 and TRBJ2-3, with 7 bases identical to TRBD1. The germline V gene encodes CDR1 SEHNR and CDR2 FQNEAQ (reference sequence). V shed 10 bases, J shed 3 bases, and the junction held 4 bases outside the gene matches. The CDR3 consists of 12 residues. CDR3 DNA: TGTGCCACGCCAGGGGGAACAGATACGCAGTATTTT. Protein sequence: CATPGGTDTQYF.

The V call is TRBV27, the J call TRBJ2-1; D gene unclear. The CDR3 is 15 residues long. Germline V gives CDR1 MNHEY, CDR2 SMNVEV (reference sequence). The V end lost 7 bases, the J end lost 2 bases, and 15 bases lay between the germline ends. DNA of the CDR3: TGTGCCAGCACCCACCAGTGGGGTACCTACAATGAGCAGTTCTTC. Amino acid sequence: CASTHQWGTYNEQFF.

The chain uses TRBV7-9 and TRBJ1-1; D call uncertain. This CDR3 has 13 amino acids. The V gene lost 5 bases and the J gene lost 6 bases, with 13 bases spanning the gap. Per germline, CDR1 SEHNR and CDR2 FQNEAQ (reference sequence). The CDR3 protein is CASSLTGWPEAFF. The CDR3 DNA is TGTGCCAGCAGCCTGACGGGGTGGCCTGAAGCTTTCTTT.

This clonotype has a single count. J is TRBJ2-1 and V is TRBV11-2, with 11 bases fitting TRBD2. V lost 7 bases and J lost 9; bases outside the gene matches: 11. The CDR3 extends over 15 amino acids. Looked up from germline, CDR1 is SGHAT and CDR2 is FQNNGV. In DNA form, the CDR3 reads TGTGCCAGCAAGCTTAGCGGGAGGGCCAGGGTTGAGCAGTTCTTC. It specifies CASKLSGRARVEQFF.

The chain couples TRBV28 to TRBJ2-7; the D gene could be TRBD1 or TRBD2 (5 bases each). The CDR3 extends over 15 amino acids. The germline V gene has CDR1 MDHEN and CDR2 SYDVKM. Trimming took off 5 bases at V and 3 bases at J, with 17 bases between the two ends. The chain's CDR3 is CASSLPTGLVYEQYF. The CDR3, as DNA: TGTGCCAGCAGTCTCCCCACAGGACTCGTCTACGAGCAGTACTTC.

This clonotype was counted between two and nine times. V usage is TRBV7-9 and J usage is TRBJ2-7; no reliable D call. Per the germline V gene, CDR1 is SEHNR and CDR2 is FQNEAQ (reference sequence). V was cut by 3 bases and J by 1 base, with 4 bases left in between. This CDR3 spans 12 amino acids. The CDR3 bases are TGTGCCAGCAGCTTTAGTTCCTACGAGCAGTACTTC. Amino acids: CASSFSSYEQYF.

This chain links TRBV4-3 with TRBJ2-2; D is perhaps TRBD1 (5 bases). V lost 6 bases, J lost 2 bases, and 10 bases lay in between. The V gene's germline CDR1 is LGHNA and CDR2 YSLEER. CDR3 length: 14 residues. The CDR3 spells CASRLGHNTGELFF. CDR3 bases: TGCGCCAGCAGGCTAGGACACAACACCGGGGAGCTGTTTTTT.

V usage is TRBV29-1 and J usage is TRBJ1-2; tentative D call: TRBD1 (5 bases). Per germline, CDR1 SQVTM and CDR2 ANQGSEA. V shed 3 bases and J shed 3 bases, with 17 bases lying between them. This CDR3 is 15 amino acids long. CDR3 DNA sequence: TGCAGCGTTGATCTCGGGGGACCCGGGTACTATGGCTACACCTTC. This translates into CSVDLGGPGYYGYTF.

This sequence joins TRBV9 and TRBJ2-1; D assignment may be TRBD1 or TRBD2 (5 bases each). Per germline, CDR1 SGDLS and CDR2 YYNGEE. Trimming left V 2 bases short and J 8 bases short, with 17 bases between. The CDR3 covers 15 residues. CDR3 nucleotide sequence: TGTGCCAGCAGCGTCGGGACGGGGTGGGGTGATGAGCAGTTCTTC. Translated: CASSVGTGWGDEQFF.

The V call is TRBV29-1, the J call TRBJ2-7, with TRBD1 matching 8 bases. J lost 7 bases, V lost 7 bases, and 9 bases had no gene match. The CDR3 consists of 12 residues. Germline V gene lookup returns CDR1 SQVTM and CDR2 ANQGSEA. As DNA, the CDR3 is TGCAGCGCAGAGACAGGGGCCGGGGAGCAGTACTTC. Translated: CSAETGAGEQYF.

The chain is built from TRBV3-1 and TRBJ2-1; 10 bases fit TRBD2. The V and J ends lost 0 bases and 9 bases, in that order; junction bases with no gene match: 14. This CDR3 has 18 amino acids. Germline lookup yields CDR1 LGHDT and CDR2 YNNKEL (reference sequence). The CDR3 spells CASSQDLWGLAGVGEQFF. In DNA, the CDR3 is TGTGCCAGCAGCCAAGATCTATGGGGGCTAGCGGGAGTGGGTGAGCAGTTCTTC.

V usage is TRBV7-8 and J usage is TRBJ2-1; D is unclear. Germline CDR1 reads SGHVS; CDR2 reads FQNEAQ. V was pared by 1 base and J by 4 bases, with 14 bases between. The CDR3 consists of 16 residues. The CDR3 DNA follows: TGTGCCAGCAGCTTAGTGTCAACTACCTTTTACAATGAGCAGTTCTTC. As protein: CASSLVSTTFYNEQFF.

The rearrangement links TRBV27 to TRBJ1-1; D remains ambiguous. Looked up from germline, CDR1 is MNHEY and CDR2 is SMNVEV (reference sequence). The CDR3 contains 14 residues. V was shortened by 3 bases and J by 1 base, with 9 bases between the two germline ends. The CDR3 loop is CASSFSAGNTEAFF. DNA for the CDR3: TGTGCCAGCAGTTTTTCCGCAGGGAACACTGAAGCTTTCTTT.

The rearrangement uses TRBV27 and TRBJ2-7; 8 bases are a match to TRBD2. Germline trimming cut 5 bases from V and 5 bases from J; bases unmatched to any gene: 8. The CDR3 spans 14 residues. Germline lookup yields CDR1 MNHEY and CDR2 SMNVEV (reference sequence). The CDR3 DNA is TGTGCCAGCAGTCCCGAAAGCGGGAGCGACGAGCAGTACTTC. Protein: CASSPESGSDEQYF.

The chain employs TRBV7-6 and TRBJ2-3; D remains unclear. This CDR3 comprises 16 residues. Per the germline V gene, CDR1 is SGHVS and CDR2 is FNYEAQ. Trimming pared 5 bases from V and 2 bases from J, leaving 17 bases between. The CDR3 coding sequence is TGTGCCAGCAGCCCCGGCCAGCCAACAATCACAGATACGCAGTATTTT. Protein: CASSPGQPTITDTQYF.

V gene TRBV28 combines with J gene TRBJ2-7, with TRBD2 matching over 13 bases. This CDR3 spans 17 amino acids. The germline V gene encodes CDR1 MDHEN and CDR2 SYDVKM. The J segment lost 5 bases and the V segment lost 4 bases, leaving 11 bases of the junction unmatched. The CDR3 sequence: CASSYPPGLAGQDEQYF. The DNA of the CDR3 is TGTGCCAGCAGTTATCCGCCGGGACTAGCGGGACAGGACGAGCAGTACTTC. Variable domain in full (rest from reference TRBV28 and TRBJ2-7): DVKVTQSSRYLVKRTGEKVFLECVQDMDHENMFWYRQDPGLGLRLIYFSYDVKMKEKGDIPEGYSVSREKKERFSLILESASTNQTSMYLCASSYPPGLAGQDEQYFGPGTRLTVT.

This CDR3 is CATNSQGLGEQYF. The CDR3, as DNA: TGTGCCACCAATTCCCAGGGACTTGGCGAGCAGTACTTC. The chain couples TRBV7-9 to TRBJ2-7, with D possibly TRBD2 on 6 matching bases. The germline gives CDR1 SEHNR, CDR2 FQNEAQ (reference sequence). The CDR3 extends over 13 amino acids. V gave up 10 bases and J gave up 6 bases, with 19 bases separating them.

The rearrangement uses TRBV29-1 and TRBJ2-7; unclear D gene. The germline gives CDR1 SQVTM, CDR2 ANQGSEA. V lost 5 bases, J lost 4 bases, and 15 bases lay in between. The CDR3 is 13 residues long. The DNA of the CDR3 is TGCAGCGTTTTAGGGCTGACTCGATACGAGCAGTACTTC. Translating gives CSVLGLTRYEQYF.

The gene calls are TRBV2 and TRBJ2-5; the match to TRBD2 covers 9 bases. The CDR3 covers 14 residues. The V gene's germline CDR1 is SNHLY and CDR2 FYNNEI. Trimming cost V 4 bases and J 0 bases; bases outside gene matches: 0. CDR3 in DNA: TGTGCCAGCAGTGGACTAGCGGACCAAGAGACCCAGTACTTC. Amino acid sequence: CASSGLADQETQYF.

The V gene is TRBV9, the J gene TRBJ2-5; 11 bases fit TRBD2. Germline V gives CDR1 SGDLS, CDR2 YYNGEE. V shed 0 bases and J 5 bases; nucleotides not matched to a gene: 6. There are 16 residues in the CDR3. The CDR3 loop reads CASSVEGLAVGETQYF. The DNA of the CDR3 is TGTGCCAGCAGCGTAGAGGGACTAGCGGTAGGGGAGACCCAGTACTTC.

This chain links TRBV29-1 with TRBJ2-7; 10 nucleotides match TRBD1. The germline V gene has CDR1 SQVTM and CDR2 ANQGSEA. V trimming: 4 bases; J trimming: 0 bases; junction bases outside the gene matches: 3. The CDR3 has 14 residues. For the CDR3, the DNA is TGCAGCGTTGCCGGGACAGGGGACTCCTACGAGCAGTACTTC. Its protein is CSVAGTGDSYEQYF.

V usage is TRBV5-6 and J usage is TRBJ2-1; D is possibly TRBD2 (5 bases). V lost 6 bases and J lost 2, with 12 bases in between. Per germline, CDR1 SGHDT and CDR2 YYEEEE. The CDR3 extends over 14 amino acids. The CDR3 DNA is TGTGCCAGCACCGGAGGTGATACCTACAATGAGCAGTTCTTC. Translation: CASTGGDTYNEQFF.

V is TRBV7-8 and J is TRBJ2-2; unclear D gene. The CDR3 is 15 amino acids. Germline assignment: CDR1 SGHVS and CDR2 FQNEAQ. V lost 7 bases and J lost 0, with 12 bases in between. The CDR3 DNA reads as TGTGCCAGCACCGCCGCGGACGCGAACACCGGGGAGCTGTTTTTT. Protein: CASTAADANTGELFF. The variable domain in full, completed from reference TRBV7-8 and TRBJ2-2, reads GAGVSQSPRYKVAKRGQDVALRCDPISGHVSLFWYQQALGQGPEFLTYFQNEAQLDKSGLPSDRFFAERPEGSVSTLKIQRTQQEDSAVYLCASTAADANTGELFFGEGSRLTVL.

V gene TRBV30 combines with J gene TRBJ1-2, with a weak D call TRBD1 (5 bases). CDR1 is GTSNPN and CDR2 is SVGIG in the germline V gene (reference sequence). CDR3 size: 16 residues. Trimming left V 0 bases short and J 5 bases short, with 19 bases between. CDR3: CAWSVLTGPTSYGYTF. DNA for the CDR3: TGTGCCTGGAGTGTACTTACAGGCCCCACCTCTTATGGCTACACCTTC.

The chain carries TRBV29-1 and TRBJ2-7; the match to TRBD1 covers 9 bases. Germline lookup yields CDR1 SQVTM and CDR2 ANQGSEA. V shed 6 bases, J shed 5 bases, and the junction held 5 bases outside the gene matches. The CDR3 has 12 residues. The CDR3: CSVRQGGHEQYF. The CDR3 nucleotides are TGCAGCGTCCGACAGGGGGGACACGAGCAGTACTTC.

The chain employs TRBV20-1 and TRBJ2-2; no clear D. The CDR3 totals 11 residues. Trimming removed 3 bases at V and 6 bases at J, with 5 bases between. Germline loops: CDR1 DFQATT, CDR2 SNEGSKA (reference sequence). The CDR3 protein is CSASVAGELFF. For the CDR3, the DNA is TGCAGTGCTAGTGTTGCCGGGGAGCTGTTTTTT.

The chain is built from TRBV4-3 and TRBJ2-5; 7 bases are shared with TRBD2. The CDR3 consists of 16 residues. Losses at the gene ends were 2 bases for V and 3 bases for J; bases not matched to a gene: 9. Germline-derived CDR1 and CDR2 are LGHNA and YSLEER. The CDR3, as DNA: TGCGCCAGCAGCCAATACGCTGGACTAGTCGAAGAGACCCAGTACTTC. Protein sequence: CASSQYAGLVEETQYF.

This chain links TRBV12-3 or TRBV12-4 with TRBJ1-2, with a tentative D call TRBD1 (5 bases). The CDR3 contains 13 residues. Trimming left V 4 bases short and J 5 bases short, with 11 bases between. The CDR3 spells CASSSGRGYGYTF. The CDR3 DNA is TGTGCCAGCAGTTCCGGGAGGGGTTATGGCTACACCTTC.

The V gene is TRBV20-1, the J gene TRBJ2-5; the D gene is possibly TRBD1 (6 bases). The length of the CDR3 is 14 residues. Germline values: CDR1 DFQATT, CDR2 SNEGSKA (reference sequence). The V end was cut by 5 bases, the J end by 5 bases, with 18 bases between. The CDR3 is CSAGGPEFHETQYF. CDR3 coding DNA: TGCAGTGCTGGGGGCCCCGAGTTCCACGAGACCCAGTACTTC.